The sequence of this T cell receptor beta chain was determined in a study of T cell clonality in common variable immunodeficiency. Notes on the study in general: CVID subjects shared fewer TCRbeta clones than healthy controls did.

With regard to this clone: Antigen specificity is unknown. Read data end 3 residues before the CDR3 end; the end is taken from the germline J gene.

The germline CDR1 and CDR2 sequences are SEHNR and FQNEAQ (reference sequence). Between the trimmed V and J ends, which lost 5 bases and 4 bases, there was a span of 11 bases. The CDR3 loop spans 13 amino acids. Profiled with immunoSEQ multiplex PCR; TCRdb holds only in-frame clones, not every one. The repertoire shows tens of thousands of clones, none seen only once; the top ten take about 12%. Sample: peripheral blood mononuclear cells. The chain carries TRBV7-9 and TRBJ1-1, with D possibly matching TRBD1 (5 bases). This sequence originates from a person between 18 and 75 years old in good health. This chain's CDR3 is CASSQQVSTEAFF. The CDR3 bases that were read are TGTGCCAGCAGCCAACAGGTTTCCACTGAA.